These 12 T cell receptor beta chains were all obtained from the same sample, sequenced in a study of blood T cell repertoires in COVID-19. Profiled with immunoSEQ multiplex PCR; TCRdb holds only in-frame clones, not every one. The sample includes a few hundred thousand clones, 75% to 90% of them seen just once. The sample was PBMCs or T cells enriched from blood (not recorded which). The source is a woman aged 45-59 years who had recovered from COVID-19.

This chain uses TRBV7-6 with TRBJ1-1; 7 bases map to TRBD1. Germline CDR1 and CDR2: SGHVS and FNYEAQ. With 5 bases clipped from V and 1 base from J, the junction kept 7 bases outside the gene matches. CDR3 size: 15 residues. In DNA, the CDR3 is TGTGCCAGCAGCCCACGCCAGGGGGAGAACACTGAAGCTTTCTTT. Residues: CASSPRQGENTEAFF.

The V gene is TRBV9, the J gene TRBJ2-1; 11 bases fit TRBD2. The CDR3 has 15 residues. V gave up 3 bases and J gave up 7 bases; unmatched junction bases: 6. Per germline, CDR1 SGDLS and CDR2 YYNGEE. CDR3 sequence: CASSATSGGWNEQFF. The CDR3 DNA sequence: TGTGCCAGCAGCGCTACTAGCGGGGGTTGGAATGAGCAGTTCTTC.

Regarding this clone: Other DNA sequences from this sample encode an identical CDR3 as well. The rearrangement joins TRBV15 to TRBJ1-5, with D possibly matching TRBD1 (5 bases). Germline V CDR1 and CDR2: LNHNV, YYDKDF (reference sequence). The CDR3 sequence is 13 residues long. With 0 bases removed from V and 6 bases from J, the gap between germline ends came to 6 bases. CDR3 protein: CATSRDRGQPQHF. CDR3 sequence (DNA): TGTGCCACCAGCAGAGATAGGGGTCAGCCCCAGCATTTT.

The rearrangement uses TRBV6-5 and TRBJ2-5, with 9 bases identical to TRBD2. The CDR3 covers 14 residues. Losses at the gene ends were 0 bases for V and 5 bases for J; bases not matched to a gene: 1. Germline CDR1 MNHEY, CDR2 SVGAGI. CDR3 sequence: CASSYSSGSETQYF. For the CDR3, the DNA is TGTGCCAGCAGTTACTCTAGCGGGAGTGAGACCCAGTACTTC.

V and J are TRBV5-1 and TRBJ1-1; D may be TRBD1 (5 bases). Germline V lookup: CDR1 SGHRS, CDR2 YFSETQ. The CDR3 loop spans 15 amino acids. V lost 0 bases, J lost 5 bases, and 14 bases lay in between. CDR3 sequence reads: CASSLGGAGRTEAFF. DNA of the CDR3: TGCGCCAGCAGCTTGGGTGGGGCAGGTCGGACTGAAGCTTTCTTT.

The chain has TRBV6-1 and TRBJ1-1, with D uncertain. The ends were cut back, 2 bases at V and 3 bases at J, with 16 bases in the middle. Per germline, CDR1 MNHNS and CDR2 SASEGT. The CDR3 runs 16 residues. CDR3 loop: CASSETFPGLDTEAFF. For the CDR3, the DNA is TGTGCCAGCAGTGAAACTTTTCCGGGTTTGGACACTGAAGCTTTCTTT.

The V gene is TRBV19, the J gene TRBJ1-6; weak D call: TRBD1 (5 bases). V was cut by 7 bases and J by 0 bases, with 19 bases left in between. The CDR3 covers 18 residues. Germline V lookup: CDR1 LNHDA, CDR2 SQIVND (reference sequence). Here the CDR3 DNA reads TGTGCCAGTACCCTCAATACGGGGGGGAGCTCCTATAATTCACCCCTCCACTTT. Encoded protein: CASTLNTGGSSYNSPLHF.

The chain recombines TRBV4-3 with TRBJ2-3; 7 bases are shared with TRBD1. V gave up 0 bases and J gave up 6 bases; unmatched junction bases: 6. The CDR3 is 15 residues long. Germline CDR1 is LGHNA and CDR2 is YSLEER. CDR3 amino acids: CASSQDVRGSDTQYF. DNA for the CDR3: TGCGCCAGCAGCCAAGATGTCAGGGGGAGTGATACGCAGTATTTT.

The chain has TRBV28 and TRBJ2-1, with D possibly TRBD2 on 6 matching bases. From germline, CDR1 is MDHEN and CDR2 SYDVKM. The CDR3 is 15 residues long. V was shortened by 5 bases and J by 7 bases, with 18 bases between the two germline ends. The CDR3 spells CASSTHGGYRNEQFF. In nucleotides, the CDR3 is TGTGCCAGCAGTACTCATGGGGGGTATCGGAATGAGCAGTTCTTC.

The J gene is TRBJ2-7, the V gene TRBV5-4; the D gene is possibly TRBD1 (6 bases). The CDR3 consists of 15 residues. The V and J ends lost 1 base and 6 bases respectively, with 17 bases between them. From germline, CDR1 is SGHNT and CDR2 YYREEE (reference sequence). The CDR3 protein is CASSLKTDRPFEQYF. The CDR3 region has the DNA TGTGCCAGCAGCTTGAAAACCGACAGGCCGTTCGAGCAGTACTTC.

The chain combines TRBV19 with TRBJ1-2; D gene unclear. Germline CDR1 and CDR2: LNHDA and SQIVND (reference sequence). V gave up 5 bases and J gave up 1 base, with 5 bases separating them. The CDR3 contains 12 residues. CDR3 region: CASSSVNYGYTF. In DNA, the CDR3 is TGTGCCAGTAGTTCAGTTAACTATGGCTACACCTTC.

This clone was observed a handful of times. The genes are TRBV3-1 (or the pseudogene TRBV3-2) and TRBJ1-4; the D gene is possibly TRBD1 (5 bases). The CDR3 runs to 18 residues. With 0 bases removed from V and 8 bases from J, the gap between germline ends came to 22 bases. From germline, CDR1 is LGHDT and CDR2 YNNKEL (reference sequence). The CDR3 sequence is CASSQDIIWVQGDEKLFF. CDR3 in DNA: TGTGCCAGCAGCCAAGATATCATATGGGTCCAGGGTGACGAAAAACTGTTTTTT.